This T cell receptor (beta chain) was sequenced during a study of T cells expressing NK-cell markers. Study at large: Within the sequenced cohort of eight donors, seven exhibited HCMV seropositivity and one was seronegative.

With the 5' RACE reads reprocessed, TCRdb shows one record per CDR3 protein and no DNA. The sample spans 200,000 to 300,000 distinct CDR3 sequences; the ten largest clones claim around 0.37%. There are 16 residues in the CDR3. Germline V gives CDR1 LNHNV, CDR2 YYDKDF (reference sequence). This clonotype was sampled from a man in his late teens or twenties in good health. The sample taken for sequencing was blood T cells: a sorted CD56 or NKG2C T cell subset, CD4+ or CD8+ T cells, or bulk PBMC T cells (not recorded which). The rearrangement links TRBV15 to TRBJ2-2; there is no DNA to check the TCRdb D call of TRBD2. The CDR3 spells CATSRGLAENTGELFF.